This T cell receptor (beta chain) comes out of a study of cytomegalovirus exposure and HLA in healthy donors. Note on this clone: Its specificity is unknown.

Both 60 Vbeta primers and 13 Jbeta primers went into the PCR. Some clones are missing from TCRdb's copy, which holds only in-frame ones; the method was immunoSEQ multiplex PCR. Of 150,000 to 200,000 clones in the sample, roughly 65% were seen once. Trimming left V 5 bases short and J 6 bases short, with 7 bases between. The CDR3 totals 11 residues. Germline V lookup: CDR1 MGHDK, CDR2 SYGVNS. Study-level results: TCR beta chains numbering more than 150 were designated cytomegalovirus-associated. Differences between HLA loci emerged in a later analysis of TCR association rates, with DRB1 most and HLA-C fewest.

Sequenced sample: PBMCs. The source of this sequence is a man aged 18 to 30 in good health and CMV-seropositive. The V gene is TRBV25-1, the J gene TRBJ1-2; maybe TRBD1 (5 bases). The CDR3 nucleotides read TGTGCCAGCAGTCAAGGGGATGGCTACACCTTC. It encodes CASSQGDGYTF.